The next 32 T cell receptor beta chains were all read from a single sample in a study of T cells in Graves' hyperthyroidism and ophthalmopathy (dated by TCRdb to between 2017 and 2020). Library construction relied on multiplex PCR. Sequencing was carried out with an Illumina HiSeq 2000. TCR beta CDR3 regions were amplified from RNA transcripts. The first round of RT-PCR for the TCR CDR3 was performed with the HTBI primer set and the Qiagen OneStep RT-PCR kit. TCRdb redid the processing of the public reads, applying fastp at Q25 and MiXCR, and retained in-frame beta chains. Here each entry gathers all rows of one CDR3 protein and keeps the most common genes and DNA. The sample table shows 350,000 to 400,000 distinct CDR3 sequences, and about 18% are seen once. 3.5% to 4% of the sample rests with the top ten. Sequenced material: blood. These receptors all come from a woman between 18 and 30 years old with Graves' hyperthyroidism.

In its sample, this clonotype was seen many times. The chain joins TRBV28 to TRBJ1-2; tentative D call: TRBD1 (5 bases). V was cut by 5 bases and J by 7 bases, with 17 bases left in between. This CDR3 spans 14 amino acids. The V gene's germline CDR1 is MDHEN and CDR2 SYDVKM. CDR3 in amino acids: CASSPTSPGPGYTF. In DNA, the CDR3 is TGTGCCAGCAGTCCCACTTCCCCAGGGCCTGGCTACACCTTC.

This clonotype has at least ten counts. The chain joins TRBV6-1 to TRBJ1-4; weak D call: TRBD1 (6 bases). Trimming stripped 2 bases from V and 7 bases from J, with 17 bases between. Germline values: CDR1 MNHNS, CDR2 SASEGT. The CDR3 is made up of 16 amino acids. CDR3 residues: CASSETGGGGSEKLFF. The CDR3 DNA reads as TGTGCCAGCAGTGAAACGGGAGGGGGAGGGAGTGAAAAACTGTTTTTT.

This clonotype has a count of ten or more. In DNA, the CDR3 is TGTGCCAGCAGTTTAGTATACACCGGGGAGCTGTTTTTT. Translated, it gives CASSLVYTGELFF. The chain employs TRBV12-3 or TRBV12-4 and TRBJ2-2; D remains ambiguous. This CDR3 is built from 13 residues. Trimming took 1 base from V and 3 from J, leaving 3 bases between them.

This clonotype has just one count. The CDR3 nucleotides are TGTGCTACCCGACAGGGGCTCTCCTACGAGCAGTACTTC. Amino acids: CATRQGLSYEQYF. The rearrangement uses TRBV28 and TRBJ2-7; TRBD1 matches at 8 bases. Germline lookup yields CDR1 MDHEN and CDR2 SYDVKM. The CDR3 has 13 amino acids.

This clonotype came up once. The chain employs TRBV12-3 or TRBV12-4 and TRBJ1-1; TRBD1 is a possible D gene (6 bases). Trimming stripped 5 bases from V and 6 bases from J, with 19 bases between. The CDR3 is 15 amino acids. CDR3 protein: CASSDSPGGLAEAFF. Here the CDR3 DNA reads TGTGCCAGCAGTGATTCCCCGGGGGGGCTCGCTGAAGCTTTCTTT.

V and J are TRBV20-1 and TRBJ2-5; 7 bases are shared with TRBD2. The CDR3 length is 12 residues. Germline V gene data show CDR1 as DFQATT and CDR2 as SNEGSKA (reference sequence). Unmatched junction bases numbered 1, after V lost 3 bases and J lost 3 bases. In nucleotides, the CDR3 is TGCAGTGCTAGCAGCGGGGAAGAGACCCAGTACTTC. Its translation: CSASSGEETQYF.

Worth noting for this clonotype: A much larger clone lies a single base off, so this may be a read error. Likely a read error: the CDR3 ends without its conserved phenylalanine or tryptophan. The J gene is TRBJ1-1, the V gene TRBV11-1; D is undetermined. This CDR3 has 12 amino acids. The V gene's germline CDR1 is SGHAT and CDR2 FQDESV (reference sequence). Trimming stripped 5 bases from V and 5 bases from J, with 9 bases between. CDR3 nucleotides: TGTGCCAGCAGCGTGGGATTTACTGAAGCTTTCCTT. Its protein is CASSVGFTEAFL.

The gene calls are TRBV19 and TRBJ1-3; no definite D call. V was pared by 3 bases and J by 0 bases, with 9 bases between. This CDR3 spans 15 amino acids. The germline CDR1 and CDR2 sequences are LNHDA and SQIVND (reference sequence). CDR3 sequence reads: CASSIRVLSGNTIYF. The CDR3 DNA reads as TGTGCCAGTAGTATTAGGGTCCTCTCTGGAAACACCATATATTTT.

The table lists this clonotype with many counts. The rearrangement joins TRBV3-1 to TRBJ2-5; weak D call: TRBD2 (6 bases). Germline CDR1 reads LGHDT; CDR2 reads YNNKEL (reference sequence). The CDR3 length is 15 residues. V was shortened by 4 bases and J by 4 bases, with 16 bases between the two germline ends. CDR3 in amino acids: CASSPPPTSRETQYF. CDR3 sequence (DNA): TGTGCCAGCAGCCCCCCTCCGACTAGTCGAGAGACCCAGTACTTC.

This clonotype appeared many times. The V and J genes are TRBV13 and TRBJ1-1; tentative D call: TRBD1 (5 bases). There are 12 residues in the CDR3. Germline V gene data show CDR1 as PRHDT and CDR2 as FYEKMQ (reference sequence). The V and J ends lost 6 bases and 7 bases respectively, with 12 bases between them. The CDR3 is CASRGVRSEAFF. The CDR3 DNA is TGTGCCAGCAGGGGGGTGCGGAGTGAAGCTTTCTTT.

This clonotype was picked up many times. The rearrangement uses TRBV20-1 and TRBJ1-1; D might be TRBD1 (5 bases). The V gene lost 6 bases and the J gene lost 11 bases, with 13 bases spanning the gap. The CDR3 contains 10 residues. Germline CDR1 reads DFQATT; CDR2 reads SNEGSKA (reference sequence). CDR3 protein: CSAPGGFAFF. As DNA, the CDR3 is TGCAGTGCCCCGGGGGGGTTTGCTTTCTTT.

This clonotype was recorded many times. CDR3 amino acids: CASSPSKGADTEAFF. CDR3 in DNA: TGTGCCAGCTCACCATCTAAGGGGGCAGATACTGAAGCTTTCTTT. The rearrangement uses TRBV18 and TRBJ1-1; 7 bases align to TRBD1. Germline V gene lookup returns CDR1 KGHSH and CDR2 LQKENI. The CDR3 runs 15 residues. Trimming removed 2 bases from V and 5 bases from J; junction bases left unmatched: 8.

Of note for this clonotype: It is likely a read error, because the conserved phenylalanine at the end of the CDR3 is missing. The chain's CDR3 is CATSDAGTGRYGYTV. For the CDR3, the DNA is TGTGCCACCAGTGATGCGGGGACAGGACGTTATGGCTACACCGTC. The chain combines TRBV24-1 with TRBJ1-2, with 8 bases matching TRBD1. J gave up 5 bases and V 3 bases, and 7 bases lay outside the gene matches. This CDR3 has 15 amino acids. Per the germline V gene, CDR1 is KGHDR and CDR2 is SFDVKD.

The chain uses TRBV19 and TRBJ2-7; no reliable D call. V was clipped by 3 bases and J by 3 bases, with 27 bases between them. The CDR3 covers 19 residues. The V gene's germline CDR1 is LNHDA and CDR2 SQIVND (reference sequence). The CDR3 nucleotides read TGTGCCAGTAGTATGACTTGGTTCGGTCGTTTCGGCAGAGACTACGAGCAGTACTTC. Its protein is CASSMTWFGRFGRDYEQYF. Complete variable domain (other parts from reference TRBV19 and TRBJ2-7): DGGITQSPKYLFRKEGQNVTLSCEQNLNHDAMYWYRQDPGQGLRLIYYSQIVNDFQKGDIAEGYSVSREKKESFPLTVTSAQKNPTAFYLCASSMTWFGRFGRDYEQYFGPGTRLTVT.

This clonotype was counted at least ten times. V is TRBV29-1 and J is TRBJ1-1, with D unclear. The V gene lost 0 bases and the J gene lost 8 bases, with 7 bases spanning the gap. This CDR3 has 11 amino acids. Germline-derived CDR1 and CDR2 are SQVTM and ANQGSEA. CDR3 DNA sequence: TGCAGCGTTGAAGAATCCGCGGAAGCTTTCTTT. This sequence encodes CSVEESAEAFF.

This clonotype was observed at least ten times. The chain's CDR3 is CASSEAGGLGSEQYF. The DNA for the CDR3 is TGTGCCAGCAGTGAGGCGGGGGGGCTGGGCTCCGAGCAGTACTTC. The gene calls are TRBV6-1 and TRBJ2-7; 9 nucleotides match TRBD2. The CDR3 length is 15 residues. CDR1 is MNHNS, CDR2 SASEGT, per germline. V dropped 3 bases and J dropped 6; count of bases not matched to a gene: 9.

This clonotype was counted many times. This chain uses TRBV5-6 with TRBJ1-5; 8 bases align to TRBD1. Germline CDR1 reads SGHDT; CDR2 reads YYEEEE. Trimming cost V 0 bases and J 5 bases; bases outside gene matches: 10. The CDR3 is 17 amino acids. The CDR3 DNA reads as TGTGCCAGCAGCTTGGGGGGACAGGCCTGGCAGGATCAGCCCCAGCATTTT. It is translated as CASSLGGQAWQDQPQHF.

This clonotype has ten or more counts. The V call is TRBV6-5, the J call TRBJ1-5; D is unresolved. Trimming left V 0 bases short and J 0 bases short, with 9 bases between. The CDR3 is made up of 16 amino acids. Germline values: CDR1 MNHEY, CDR2 SVGAGI. CDR3 in amino acids: CASSYSWTFSNQPQHF. CDR3 DNA: TGTGCCAGCAGTTACTCCTGGACGTTTAGCAATCAGCCCCAGCATTTT.

In its sample, this clonotype was seen a few times. J is TRBJ2-5 and V is TRBV25-1; perhaps TRBD1 as D (6 bases). With 6 bases removed from V and 1 base from J, the gap between germline ends came to 9 bases. Germline V CDR1 and CDR2: MGHDK, SYGVNS. The CDR3 runs 13 residues. For the CDR3, the DNA is TGTGCCAGCAGAGGACAGTCCCAAGAGACCCAGTACTTC. Its translation is CASRGQSQETQYF.

The table lists this clonotype with many counts. The chain is built from TRBV2 and TRBJ1-1, with D uncertain. The germline V and J ends were trimmed by 6 bases and 0 bases, with 5 bases remaining between them. Germline loops: CDR1 SNHLY, CDR2 FYNNEI. The CDR3 totals 12 residues. The CDR3 region is CASRFMNTEAFF. The CDR3 nucleotides are TGTGCCAGCAGGTTCATGAACACTGAAGCTTTCTTT. The variable domain in full, completed from reference TRBV2 and TRBJ1-1, reads EPEVTQTPSHQVTQMGQEVILRCVPISNHLYFYWYRQILGQKVEFLVSFYNNEISEKSEIFDDQFSVERPDGSNFTLKIRSTKLEDSAMYFCASRFMNTEAFFGQGTRLTVV.

This clonotype has a count of ten or more. This chain connects TRBV25-1 to TRBJ2-7; the D is unclear. Deletions cut 8 bases from V and 0 bases from J, with 8 bases between. The CDR3 spans 12 residues. Germline CDR1 and CDR2: MGHDK and SYGVNS. CDR3 region: CASGVASYEQYF. The CDR3 nucleotides read TGTGCCAGCGGAGTAGCCTCCTACGAGCAGTACTTC.

This clonotype was detected many times. The rearrangement links TRBV27 to TRBJ2-1, with TRBD1 as a possible D gene (7 bases). With 4 bases removed from V and 1 base from J, the gap between germline ends came to 11 bases. Looked up from germline, CDR1 is MNHEY and CDR2 is SMNVEV (reference sequence). The CDR3 sequence is 15 residues long. In nucleotides, the CDR3 is TGTGCCAGCAGTTCCGCGGGACAGTCCTACAATGAGCAGTTCTTC. Residues: CASSSAGQSYNEQFF.

This clonotype was observed at least ten times. The V gene is TRBV12-3 or TRBV12-4, the J gene TRBJ1-5, with D maybe TRBD1 (5 bases). Trimming took off 8 bases at V and 6 bases at J, with 11 bases between the two ends. CDR3 length equals 12 residues. The CDR3: CASAFGGQPQHF. As DNA, the CDR3 is TGTGCCAGCGCCTTTGGGGGTCAGCCCCAGCATTTT.

This clonotype was seen a few times. The V and J genes are TRBV19 and TRBJ1-2, with 7 bases identical to TRBD1. Germline V lookup: CDR1 LNHDA, CDR2 SQIVND (reference sequence). This CDR3 has 14 amino acids. V was pared by 7 bases and J by 3 bases, with 8 bases of the junction left unmatched. This chain's CDR3 is CASTPGGAYYGYTF. The CDR3 region has the DNA TGTGCCAGTACCCCAGGGGGGGCCTACTATGGCTACACCTTC.

In the case of this clonotype: Mismatch with germline at one junction end may stem from a read error. The chain couples TRBV6-4 to TRBJ1-5; D not resolved. Germline CDR1 MRHNA, CDR2 SNTAGT. The length of the CDR3 is 13 residues. CDR3 coding DNA: TGTGCCAGCAGTTACTCGAAATGGGAGCCCCAGCATTTT. As protein: CASSYSKWEPQHF.

Turning to this clonotype: A clone one base away is much larger, so this may be a read error. This sequence joins TRBV29-1 and TRBJ2-7; tentative D call: TRBD1 (6 bases). Germline assignment: CDR1 SQVTM and CDR2 ANQGSEA. This CDR3 has 13 amino acids. Trimming took off 4 bases at V and 1 base at J, with 11 bases between the two ends. The CDR3 sequence: CSVGTGSSYEQYF. The CDR3 DNA follows: TGCAGCGTTGGCACAGGGTCTTCCTACGAGCAGTACTTC.

This clonotype was observed many times. V is TRBV14 and J is TRBJ2-2; D may match TRBD1 or TRBD2 (5 bases each). The V gene's germline CDR1 is SGHDN and CDR2 FVKESK. V was clipped by 3 bases and J by 3 bases, with 11 bases between them. CDR3 length: 15 residues. CDR3 bases: TGTGCCAGCAGCCACGGGACCCCTTACACCGGGGAGCTGTTTTTT. It translates to CASSHGTPYTGELFF. The full variable domain, its missing parts supplied by reference TRBV14 and TRBJ2-2, is EAGVTQFPSHSVIEKGQTVTLRCDPISGHDNLYWYRRVMGKEIKFLLHFVKESKQDESGMPNNRFLAERTGGTYSTLKVQPAELEDSGVYFCASSHGTPYTGELFFGEGSRLTVL.

With respect to this clonotype: This may arise from a read error, as a much more abundant clone is one base away. J is TRBJ2-7 and V is TRBV3-1; 8 nucleotides agree with TRBD1. This CDR3 contains 13 residues. Trimming removed 1 base from V and 4 bases from J; junction bases left unmatched: 0. CDR1 and CDR2 from the germline V gene are LGHDT and YNNKEL (reference sequence). CDR3 nucleotide sequence: TGTGCCAGCAGCCAAGGGACAGGGTACGAGCAGTACGTC. Amino acid sequence: CASSQGTGYEQYV.

This clonotype occurred a few times. This chain connects TRBV7-3 to TRBJ2-3; D call uncertain. V lost 5 bases to trimming and J lost 2 bases, with 17 bases between them. CDR1 is SGHTA and CDR2 is FQGTGA in the germline V gene. CDR3 length: 16 residues. The CDR3, as DNA: TGTGCCAGCAGCCCCGGGCTCAGGCAGCTCACAGATACGCAGTATTTT. Amino acid sequence: CASSPGLRQLTDTQYF.

This clonotype appeared a few times. The chain combines TRBV4-1 with TRBJ2-3; weak D call: TRBD2 (5 bases). The CDR3 spans 17 residues. V was clipped by 0 bases and J by 2 bases, with 15 bases between them. Per germline, CDR1 MGHRA and CDR2 YSYEKL. CDR3 loop: CASSQEVLRALTDTQYF. CDR3 DNA sequence: TGCGCCAGCAGCCAAGAGGTCTTGCGGGCCCTCACAGATACGCAGTATTTT.

This clonotype was observed a few times. The rearrangement joins TRBV2 to TRBJ1-6; D ambiguous. V was pared by 11 bases and J by 10 bases, with 18 bases between. This CDR3 has 13 amino acids. Germline V gene sequence: CDR1 SNHLY, CDR2 FYNNEI. The CDR3 spells CAGEPHPGSPLHF. As DNA, the CDR3 is TGTGCCGGCGAACCCCACCCTGGGTCACCCCTCCACTTT.

This clonotype has ten or more counts. V and J are TRBV6-1 and TRBJ2-7; TRBD1 is a possible D gene (6 bases). CDR1 is MNHNS, CDR2 SASEGT, per germline. V shed 2 bases and J shed 2 bases, with 13 bases lying between them. The CDR3 loop spans 15 amino acids. For the CDR3, the DNA is TGTGCCAGCAGTGAACAGGGGATACGGCCCTACGAGCAGTACTTC. The encoded protein is CASSEQGIRPYEQYF.